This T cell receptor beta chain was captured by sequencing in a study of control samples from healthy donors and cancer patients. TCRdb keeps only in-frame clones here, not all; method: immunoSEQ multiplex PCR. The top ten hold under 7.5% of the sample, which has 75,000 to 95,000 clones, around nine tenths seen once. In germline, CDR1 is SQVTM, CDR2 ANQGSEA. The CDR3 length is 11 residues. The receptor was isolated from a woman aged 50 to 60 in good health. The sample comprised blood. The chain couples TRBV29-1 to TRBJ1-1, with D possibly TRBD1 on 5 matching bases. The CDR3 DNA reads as TGCAGTGCGACAGAGAACACTGAAGCTTTCTTT. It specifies CSATENTEAFF. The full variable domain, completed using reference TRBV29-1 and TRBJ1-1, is SAVISQKPSRDICQRGTSLTIQCQVDSQVTMMFWYRQQPGQSLTLIATANQGSEATYESGFVIDKFPISRPNLTFSTLTVSNMSPEDSSIYLCSATENTEAFFGQGTRLTVV.